A selection of T cell receptor beta chains follows, all from one sample in a study of identical twins. MiXCR, run by TCRdb on the 5' RACE reads, gives a single entry per CDR3 protein. Here the sample spans approximately 670,000 distinct CDR3 sequences, around 6% being singletons. Specimen: naive T cells sorted from blood. The receptors shown here come from a young man in good health. CDR3s include the opening cysteine and the closing phenylalanine or tryptophan. D genes are given only for firm matches. Clone sizes are given selectively: once, few, many, or a class where the clone is expanded.

d_gene	v_gene	abundance	len	j_gene	CDR3nt	CDR3aa
TRBD2	TRBV6-2/TRBV6-3	-	17	TRBJ2-1	TGTGCCAGCAGTTCTTCCGGGACTAGGGCATCCGGGAATGAGCAGTTCTTC	CASSSSGTRASGNEQFF
TRBD2	TRBV3-1	few	16	TRBJ2-1	TGTGCCAGCAGCCAAGGTAGACTAGCGGGATGGGGTGAGCAGTTCTTC	CASSQGRLAGWGEQFF
-	TRBV5-1	many	15	TRBJ2-1	TGCGCCAGCAGCATAGGAGTTGGAGGATACAATGAGCAGTTCTTC	CASSIGVGGYNEQFF
-	TRBV12-3/TRBV12-4	many	11	TRBJ1-1	TGTGCCAGCAGTGCGAAACTTGAAGCTTTCTTT	CASSAKLEAFF
TRBD2	TRBV5-6	many	19	TRBJ2-3	TGTGCCAGCAGCTTGGGGATAATAGCGGGAGGCCATTTGGCAGATACGCAGTATTTT	CASSLGIIAGGHLADTQYF
TRBD2	TRBV12-3/TRBV12-4	many	14	TRBJ2-3	TGTGCCAGCAGCCCTAGCGGGACTTCAGATACGCAGTATTTT	CASSPSGTSDTQYF
-	TRBV19	few	14	TRBJ2-7	TGTGCCAGTAGTATAGCAGGGATGGTCTCCGAGCAGTACTTC	CASSIAGMVSEQYF
-	TRBV29-1	many	14	TRBJ2-6	TGCAGCGTTGCTATAAGCTCTGGGGCCAACGTCCTGACTTTC	CSVAISSGANVLTF
-	TRBV20-1	many	13	TRBJ2-1	TGCAGTGCTCCCGAGCAGGGGAGCAATGAGCAGTTCTTC	CSAPEQGSNEQFF
-	TRBV14	-	15	TRBJ1-3	TGTGCCAGCAGCCACCGATACAACTCTGGAAACACCATATATTTT	CASSHRYNSGNTIYF
-	TRBV20-1	few	15	TRBJ1-2	TGCAGTGCTAGGGGAGGGGGAGTCGAGCGCTATGGCTACACCTTC	CSARGGGVERYGYTF
-	TRBV12-3/TRBV12-4	few	13	TRBJ2-1	TGTGCCAGCACCTATGCGAACTACAATGAGCAGTTCTTC	CASTYANYNEQFF
-	TRBV6-2/TRBV6-3	many	13	TRBJ2-1	TGTGCCAGCAGTTACTCGGCCCTAAGCGAGCAGTTCTTC	CASSYSALSEQFF
-	TRBV7-9	-	16	TRBJ2-5	TGTGCCAGCAGCTTATCAGACATCCGGGGTTCTGAGACCCAGTACTTC	CASSLSDIRGSETQYF
-	TRBV20-1	many	13	TRBJ2-3	TGCAGTGCTAGGAGCCGGGACACAGATACGCAGTATTTT	CSARSRDTDTQYF
TRBD1	TRBV12-3/TRBV12-4	-	15	TRBJ1-2	TGTGCCAGCAGATCCGGGACAGGGGCTTTCTATGGCTACACCTTC	CASRSGTGAFYGYTF
TRBD1	TRBV12-3/TRBV12-4	-	14	TRBJ1-2	TGTGCCAGCAAAGGGACAGGGGGCGAGAGTGGCTACACCTTC	CASKGTGGESGYTF
TRBD1	TRBV7-9	few	15	TRBJ2-7	TGTGCCAGCAGCTTAGGGACAGGGGGCTTTGGCGAGCAGTACTTC	CASSLGTGGFGEQYF
TRBD2	TRBV4-2	-	17	TRBJ2-7	TGTGCCAGCAGCCAAGATCTCGGGGGTAGCGGGTACTACGAGCAGTACTTC	CASSQDLGGSGYYEQYF
-	TRBV5-1	-	12	TRBJ2-1	TGCGCCAGCAGCTTGGAAGAGAATAAGCAGTTCTTC	CASSLEENKQFF
-	TRBV12-3/TRBV12-4	many	12	TRBJ2-1	TGTGCCAGCAGCTACAACTACAATGAGCAGTTCTTC	CASSYNYNEQFF
TRBD1	TRBV28	many	16	TRBJ1-5	TGTGCCAGCAGTACCCGGACAGGGGGCTACAATCAGCCCCAGCATTTT	CASSTRTGGYNQPQHF
TRBD1	TRBV12-3/TRBV12-4	-	16	TRBJ1-2	TGTGCCAGCAGTTTTATCCCGGGACAGGGGGCGCGAGGCTACACCTTC	CASSFIPGQGARGYTF
-	TRBV12-3/TRBV12-4	-	14	TRBJ2-1	TGTGCCAGCAGTTTAGGGTCCCGCGGAATTGAGCAGTTCTTC	CASSLGSRGIEQFF
-	TRBV5-1	-	16	TRBJ2-2	TGCGCCAGCAGCTTGTTGGGACAAGCGAACACCGGGGAGCTGTTTTTT	CASSLLGQANTGELFF
TRBD1	TRBV29-1	-	14	TRBJ1-2	TGCAGCGCCCAATCCCAGGGGGATCTCTATGGCTACACCTTC	CSAQSQGDLYGYTF
TRBD2	TRBV19	many	15	TRBJ2-1	TGTGCCAGTAGTACTCTAGCGGATCTGGGCAATGAGCAGTTCTTC	CASSTLADLGNEQFF
-	TRBV29-1	many	12	TRBJ2-2	TGCAGCGTAGCAAGAGGGCCCGGGGAGCTGTTTTTT	CSVARGPGELFF
-	TRBV20-1	-	13	TRBJ1-2	TGCAGTGCCCCAGGACAGACTAACTATGGCTACACCTTC	CSAPGQTNYGYTF
-	TRBV11-2	few	18	TRBJ1-3	TGTGCCAGCAGCTCCCGCGTTGTCGACCAGGGTCGTGGAAACACCATATATTTT	CASSSRVVDQGRGNTIYF
TRBD2	TRBV6-2/TRBV6-3	-	15	TRBJ2-3	TGTGCCAGCAGTTTTTTGCGGGAGGGATGGAATACGCAGTATTTT	CASSFLREGWNTQYF
-	TRBV5-1	many	11	TRBJ1-2	TGCGCCAGCAGCTTGACGAACGGCTACACCTTC	CASSLTNGYTF
-	TRBV4-1	many	12	TRBJ2-1	TGCGCCAGCAGCCAAGATGTACATATCCAGTTCTTC	CASSQDVHIQFF
TRBD1	TRBV12-3/TRBV12-4	few	15	TRBJ1-4	TGTGCCAGCAGTTATGGACAGGGTATAGGGGAAAAACTGTTTTTT	CASSYGQGIGEKLFF
-	TRBV5-5	many	17	TRBJ2-4	TGTGCCAGCCTGCTCTGGGCAGGAGCTTTAGCCAAAAACATTCAGTACTTC	CASLLWAGALAKNIQYF
-	TRBV11-2	many	13	TRBJ2-3	TGTGCCAGCAGCTTATCGAGGACAGAGACGCAGTATTTT	CASSLSRTETQYF
TRBD1	TRBV6-1	many	13	TRBJ2-2	TGTGCCAGCAGACGCGGACAGGCCGGGGAGCTGTTTTTT	CASRRGQAGELFF
-	TRBV10-3	-	17	TRBJ1-2	TGTGCCACCGCGCTTAAAGCGAATCCAGCAGAGAACTATGGCTACACCTTC	CATALKANPAENYGYTF
-	TRBV7-2	few	13	TRBJ2-1	TGTGCCAGCAGCCGCTCCTTTTACAATGAGCAGTTCTTC	CASSRSFYNEQFF
-	TRBV12-3/TRBV12-4	many	14	TRBJ1-1	TGTGCCAGCAGTTTAACAGGGTGGGACACTGAAGCTTTCTTT	CASSLTGWDTEAFF
-	TRBV5-1	many	15	TRBJ1-1	TGCGCCAGCAGCTTGTACCCAGGGGATAACACTGAAGCTTTCTTT	CASSLYPGDNTEAFF
TRBD2	TRBV6-1	many	15	TRBJ2-1	TGTGCCAGCAGTCGAGCGGGAGGGCCCGGCAATGAGCAGTTCTTC	CASSRAGGPGNEQFF
-	TRBV24-1	-	16	TRBJ2-3	TGTGCCACCAGTGACAAGGACATCACTAACACAGATACGCAGTATTTT	CATSDKDITNTDTQYF
TRBD1	TRBV12-3/TRBV12-4	-	14	TRBJ2-1	TGTGCCAGCGAAGTCGACAGGGCTGGGAATGAGCAGTTCTTC	CASEVDRAGNEQFF
-	TRBV6-2/TRBV6-3	many	12	TRBJ2-3	TGTGCCAGCAGTAGGTTTACAGATACGCAGTATTTT	CASSRFTDTQYF